These 24 T cell receptor beta chains originate from one sample sequenced in a study of blood T cell repertoires in COVID-19. Generated by immunoSEQ multiplex PCR, the TCRdb table keeps only in-frame clones and is missing some. In the table there are 80,000 to 100,000 clones, approximately 79% of which are singletons. Sequencing was done on a sample of peripheral blood. The source of these receptors is a man aged 65 to 85 with active or convalescent COVID-19.

The rearrangement links TRBV5-5 to TRBJ1-5, with D perhaps TRBD1 (6 bases). Trimming removed 0 bases from V and 4 bases from J, with 11 bases in between. This CDR3 has 15 amino acids. Germline V CDR1 and CDR2: SGHKS, YYEKEE (reference sequence). Here the CDR3 DNA reads TGTGCCAGCAGCTTGGCTGGACAGCAAAATCAGCCCCAGCATTTT. It translates to CASSLAGQQNQPQHF. The full variable domain, completed using reference TRBV5-5 and TRBJ1-5, is DAGVTQSPTHLIKTRGQQVTLRCSPISGHKSVSWYQQVLGQGPQFIFQYYEKEERGRGNFPDRFSARQFPNYSSELNVNALLLGDSALYLCASSLAGQQNQPQHFGDGTRLSIL.

The chain is built from TRBV27 and TRBJ2-7; TRBD1 matches at 9 bases. Germline V gene sequence: CDR1 MNHEY, CDR2 SMNVEV (reference sequence). J lost 4 bases, V lost 4 bases, and 17 bases had no gene match. The CDR3 loop spans 18 amino acids. The DNA for the CDR3 is TGTGCCAGCAGTTCTCCCTCCCCCGGACAGGGGAAACAATACGAGCAGTACTTC. Amino acid sequence: CASSSPSPGQGKQYEQYF.

The CDR3 nucleotides are TGTGCCATCAGAAAAGATCGCGGTACTGCTTTCTTT. Its protein is CAIRKDRGTAFF. The J gene is TRBJ1-1, the V gene TRBV10-3; no firm D call. The germline V gene has CDR1 ENHRY and CDR2 SYGVKD. The CDR3 covers 12 residues. V was clipped by 6 bases and J by 11 bases, with 16 bases between them.

This clone was seen once. The chain links TRBV15 to TRBJ1-1; D is undetermined. V dropped 0 bases and J dropped 11 bases, with 13 bases sitting between them. This CDR3 is 13 amino acids long. Germline V gene lookup returns CDR1 LNHNV and CDR2 YYDKDF (reference sequence). The DNA of the CDR3 is TGTGCCACCAGCAGAGATCGAGTGAGGGAGGCTTTCTTT. Its translation: CATSRDRVREAFF.

There are a few counts of this clone. The chain couples TRBV19 to TRBJ1-1; possible D gene TRBD1, 6 bases. The ends were cut back, 7 bases at V and 10 bases at J, with 25 bases in the middle. The germline V gene has CDR1 LNHDA and CDR2 SQIVND (reference sequence). CDR3 length: 15 amino acids. The CDR3 nucleotides read TGTGCCAGTATTTACTCCCCGACAGGTTCCTTTAGAGCTTTCTTT. It codes for CASIYSPTGSFRAFF. The full variable domain, rest sourced from reference TRBV19 and TRBJ1-1, is DGGITQSPKYLFRKEGQNVTLSCEQNLNHDAMYWYRQDPGQGLRLIYYSQIVNDFQKGDIAEGYSVSREKKESFPLTVTSAQKNPTAFYLCASIYSPTGSFRAFFGQGTRLTVV.

The chain carries TRBV3-1 (or the pseudogene TRBV3-2) and TRBJ1-6; 7 nucleotides match TRBD1. Losses at the gene ends were 0 bases for V and 3 bases for J; bases not matched to a gene: 8. This CDR3 is 18 amino acids long. Germline CDR1 is LGHDT and CDR2 is YNNKEL (reference sequence). CDR3 sequence (DNA): TGTGCCAGCAGCCAAGAGGGACAGCCGCACTACTATAATTCACCCCTCCACTTT. Residues: CASSQEGQPHYYNSPLHF.

The chain recombines TRBV4-2 with TRBJ2-5, with TRBD2 matching over 12 bases. Germline V lookup: CDR1 LGHNA, CDR2 YNFKEQ. The trim removed 4 bases at V and 4 bases at J, leaving 4 bases unmatched. The CDR3 sequence is 15 residues long. The chain's CDR3 is CASSPSGGEGETQYF. The CDR3 nucleotides are TGTGCCAGCAGCCCTAGCGGGGGGGAGGGAGAGACCCAGTACTTC.

The rearrangement links TRBV4-1 to TRBJ1-2; 9 positions match TRBD1. The ends lost 4 bases at V and 4 bases at J; junction bases unmatched: 1. CDR1 is MGHRA and CDR2 is YSYEKL in the germline V gene. This CDR3 region has 13 residues. CDR3: CASSPTGGYGYTF. The CDR3 DNA follows: TGCGCCAGCAGCCCGACAGGGGGCTATGGCTACACCTTC.

V gene TRBV6-4 combines with J gene TRBJ1-2; the match to TRBD1 covers 8 bases. After removal of 2 bases from V and 6 bases from J, the junction contained 5 bases not matched to a gene. The CDR3 contains 14 residues. Germline assignment: CDR1 MRHNA and CDR2 SNTAGT. CDR3 amino acids: CASSDQDRVDGYTF. The CDR3 DNA sequence: TGTGCCAGCAGTGACCAGGACAGGGTGGATGGCTACACCTTC.

This clone was seen only a few times. The chain uses TRBV2 and TRBJ2-2; 8 nucleotides line up with TRBD1. V was clipped by 7 bases and J by 1 base; unmatched bases: 5. The length of the CDR3 is 15 residues. Germline CDR1 SNHLY, CDR2 FYNNEI. CDR3: CASKTGTGNTGELFF. The CDR3 coding sequence is TGTGCCAGCAAAACCGGGACAGGGAACACCGGGGAGCTGTTTTTT.

The chain is built from TRBV5-1 and TRBJ1-2, with D maybe TRBD1 (6 bases). The CDR3 consists of 14 residues. V lost 6 bases to trimming and J lost 4 bases, with 16 bases between them. From germline, CDR1 is SGHRS and CDR2 YFSETQ. This chain's CDR3 is CASKSLQGPYGYTF. CDR3 coding DNA: TGCGCCAGCAAATCCCTTCAGGGGCCCTATGGCTACACCTTC.

This clone was counted once. The V call is TRBV7-6, the J call TRBJ2-1, with 8 bases that match TRBD1. This CDR3 has 16 amino acids. Germline values: CDR1 SGHVS, CDR2 FNYEAQ. With 4 bases clipped from V and 4 bases from J, the junction kept 9 bases outside the gene matches. CDR3 residues: CASSSPQGAQYNEQFF. DNA of the CDR3: TGTGCCAGCAGCTCCCCGCAGGGGGCGCAGTACAATGAGCAGTTCTTC.

The CDR3 region has the DNA TGCGCCAGCTTAGCGGGGGGGCCAGGTGATACGCAGTATTTT. Protein: CASLAGGPGDTQYF. V is TRBV5-1 and J is TRBJ2-3, with 11 nucleotides matching TRBD2. This CDR3 is 14 amino acids long. CDR1 and CDR2 (germline): SGHRS, YFSETQ. With V trimmed by 7 bases and J by 6 bases, 7 bases remained unmatched.

The V gene is TRBV15, the J gene TRBJ2-2; D gene uncertain. Germline V gene data show CDR1 as LNHNV and CDR2 as YYDKDF (reference sequence). This CDR3 has 15 amino acids. V lost 0 bases and J lost 4, with 9 bases in between. The DNA of the CDR3 is TGTGCCACCAGCAGAGATGGTAGAGCCACCGGGGAGCTGTTTTTT. Translation: CATSRDGRATGELFF.

The chain recombines TRBV12-3 or TRBV12-4 with TRBJ2-7, with D unclear. Trimming cost V 6 bases and J 2 bases, with 8 bases left between them. The CDR3 covers 12 residues. The CDR3: CASRFLTYEQYF. In DNA, the CDR3 is TGTGCCAGCAGATTCCTTACCTACGAGCAGTACTTC.

The genes are TRBV10-2 and TRBJ1-6, with 8 bases aligning to TRBD1. V lost 5 bases, J lost 9 bases, and 15 bases stayed unmatched. CDR3 size: 17 residues. Germline CDR1 WSHSY, CDR2 SAAADI. The CDR3 DNA follows: TGCGCCAGCAGTAAAAACGCAGGGGGCGCGACTAGTTCACCCCTCCACTTT. This gives the protein CASSKNAGGATSSPLHF.

The table lists this clone with a few counts. The gene calls are TRBV9 and TRBJ2-3; 7 bases fit TRBD2. The J segment lost 10 bases and the V segment lost 5 bases, leaving 13 bases of the junction unmatched. This CDR3 contains 14 residues. Germline CDR1 is SGDLS and CDR2 is YYNGEE. The CDR3 protein is CASSKRGGRLAQYF. CDR3 sequence (DNA): TGTGCCAGCAGTAAGCGGGGCGGGCGTTTGGCGCAGTATTTT.

The chain links TRBV5-6 to TRBJ1-6; TRBD1 matches at 9 bases. The CDR3 consists of 16 residues. Germline loops: CDR1 SGHDT, CDR2 YYEEEE. Germline trimming cut 4 bases from V and 5 bases from J; bases unmatched to any gene: 7. The CDR3 region is CASSAKGTGNNSPLHF. The DNA for the CDR3 is TGTGCCAGCAGCGCCAAGGGGACAGGGAATAATTCACCCCTCCACTTT.

The V call is TRBV19, the J call TRBJ2-2, with no clear D. V lost 7 bases to trimming and J lost 7 bases, with 7 bases between them. Germline lookup yields CDR1 LNHDA and CDR2 SQIVND (reference sequence). CDR3 size: 11 residues. Here the CDR3 reads CASTKSGELFF. The CDR3 region has the DNA TGTGCCAGTACCAAGAGCGGGGAGCTGTTTTTT.

The gene calls are TRBV30 and TRBJ1-2; 8 positions match TRBD1. The CDR3 contains 13 residues. Germline CDR1 is GTSNPN and CDR2 is SVGIG (reference sequence). After removal of 8 bases from V and 2 bases from J, the junction contained 7 bases not matched to a gene. Here the CDR3 DNA reads TGTGCCCGCGACCAGGGGGCCAACTATGGCTACACCTTC. Its translation: CARDQGANYGYTF.

This chain joins TRBV24-1 and TRBJ2-1; 9 bases map to TRBD2. With V trimmed by 5 bases and J by 9 bases, 4 bases remained unmatched. This CDR3 contains 13 residues. The V gene's germline CDR1 is KGHDR and CDR2 SFDVKD. The CDR3 coding sequence is TGTGCCACCAGTGTTGCGGGGGGGATTGAGCAGTTCTTC. As protein: CATSVAGGIEQFF.

The chain couples TRBV6-1 to TRBJ2-7; TRBD2 agrees at 7 bases. V gave up 4 bases and J gave up 2 bases; unmatched junction bases: 14. This CDR3 spans 17 amino acids. Germline-derived CDR1 and CDR2 are MNHNS and SASEGT. This CDR3 reads CASSAGRLSPNTYEQYF. CDR3 sequence (DNA): TGTGCCAGCAGTGCCGGGAGGCTTTCCCCCAATACCTACGAGCAGTACTTC.

The rearrangement links TRBV18 to TRBJ1-1, with 8 bases that match TRBD1. Per the germline V gene, CDR1 is KGHSH and CDR2 is LQKENI. Trimming took 3 bases from V and 5 from J; bases not matched to a gene: 5. The CDR3 is 14 residues long. CDR3 sequence: CASSPKQGVTEAFF. The CDR3 DNA is TGTGCCAGCTCACCGAAACAGGGGGTTACTGAAGCTTTCTTT.

V gene TRBV19 combines with J gene TRBJ1-2; TRBD1 might be the D (5 bases). This CDR3 contains 12 residues. CDR1 and CDR2 from the germline V gene are LNHDA and SQIVND (reference sequence). V was pared by 5 bases and J by 7 bases, with 11 bases between. The CDR3 reads CASSGAGSGYTF. CDR3 DNA: TGTGCCAGTAGTGGGGCAGGGTCTGGCTACACCTTC.